The 15 T cell receptor beta chains reported below all come from one sample, sequenced in a study of blood T cell repertoires in COVID-19. Some clones are missing from TCRdb's copy, which holds only in-frame ones; the method was immunoSEQ multiplex PCR. The sample has some 300,000 clones, over 85% seen once. Sample: PBMCs or T cells enriched from blood (not recorded which). Receptors were obtained from a woman aged 50 to 60 who had been exposed to COVID-19.

This clone was detected only once. The chain carries TRBV19 and TRBJ2-2; possible D gene TRBD1, 6 bases. Deletions cut 4 bases from V and 2 bases from J, with 14 bases between. This CDR3 spans 16 amino acids. Germline CDR1 LNHDA, CDR2 SQIVND (reference sequence). The CDR3 DNA reads TGTGCCAGTAGTACCACCGGGACACTCAACACCGGGGAGCTGTTTTTT. This sequence encodes CASSTTGTLNTGELFF.

This chain links TRBV21-1 with TRBJ2-5; the table's D call of TRBD1 was not tested on the DNA. TRBV21-1 is a known pseudogene. The CDR3 spans 16 residues. For the CDR3, the DNA is TGTGCCAGCAGCAAAGTTCTTGGGTTACAGCAAGAGACCCAGTACTTC. Its translation: CASSKVLGLQQETQYF.

The rearrangement links TRBV7-8 to TRBJ2-1; TRBD2 agrees at 8 bases. Germline V gene lookup returns CDR1 SGHVS and CDR2 FQNEAQ. The CDR3 contains 15 residues. The trim removed 5 bases at V and 2 bases at J, leaving 5 bases unmatched. The DNA for the CDR3 is TGTGCCAGCAGCCCGAGCGGGGGCCCCTACAATGAGCAGTTCTTC. Translation gives CASSPSGGPYNEQFF. The full variable domain, with the rest looked up from reference TRBV7-8 and TRBJ2-1, is GAGVSQSPRYKVAKRGQDVALRCDPISGHVSLFWYQQALGQGPEFLTYFQNEAQLDKSGLPSDRFFAERPEGSVSTLKIQRTQQEDSAVYLCASSPSGGPYNEQFFGPGTRLTVL.

The gene calls are TRBV19 and TRBJ2-2; 9 positions match TRBD1. Unmatched junction bases numbered 4, after V lost 7 bases and J lost 1 base. Germline V gene sequence: CDR1 LNHDA, CDR2 SQIVND (reference sequence). The CDR3 runs 15 residues. The DNA of the CDR3 is TGTGCCAGTACCAAGGACAGGGGGAACACCGGGGAGCTGTTTTTT. This translates into CASTKDRGNTGELFF.

The V call is TRBV19, the J call TRBJ1-5; possible D gene TRBD1, 6 bases. The V end was cut by 4 bases, the J end by 6 bases, with 13 bases between. Germline V gives CDR1 LNHDA, CDR2 SQIVND (reference sequence). The CDR3 sequence is 14 residues long. Written as DNA, the CDR3 is TGTGCCAGTAGTAACTACCTACAGGGTCAGCCCCAGCATTTT. Translating it yields CASSNYLQGQPQHF.

The chain is built from TRBV29-1 and TRBJ2-7; 10 bases match TRBD1. The CDR3 is 14 amino acids. The ends lost 7 bases at V and 6 bases at J; junction bases unmatched: 12. In germline, CDR1 is SQVTM, CDR2 ANQGSEA. Here the CDR3 DNA reads TGCAGCGCCGTCGTGGGGAGGACAGGGGGCGAGCAGTACTTC. It translates to CSAVVGRTGGEQYF.

V gene TRBV20-1 combines with J gene TRBJ1-2; 8 nucleotides align to TRBD1. V trimming: 6 bases; J trimming: 6 bases; junction bases outside the gene matches: 3. Germline V gene data show CDR1 as DFQATT and CDR2 as SNEGSKA (reference sequence). The CDR3 is made up of 11 amino acids. CDR3 DNA sequence: TGCAGTGCGGGACAGGATAATGGCTACACCTTC. It translates to CSAGQDNGYTF.

This chain connects TRBV9 to TRBJ2-2; D is possibly TRBD1 (6 bases). The CDR3 sequence is 21 residues long. Germline loops: CDR1 SGDLS, CDR2 YYNGEE. Trimming took off 9 bases at V and 0 bases at J, with 33 bases between the two ends. In DNA form, the CDR3 reads TGTGCCACTCCGCGGCCGAACAGGGTCCTGAGCCCTAATTCGAACACCGGGGAGCTGTTTTTT. It specifies CATPRPNRVLSPNSNTGELFF. Based on the CDR3 plus reference TRBV9 and TRBJ2-2, the full variable domain is DSGVTQTPKHLITATGQRVTLRCSPRSGDLSVYWYQQSLDQGLQFLIQYYNGEERAKGNILERFSAQQFPDLHSELNLSSLELGDSALYFCATPRPNRVLSPNSNTGELFFGEGSRLTVL.

The chain is built from TRBV7-9 and TRBJ2-7; 9 positions agree with TRBD1. Germline V gene sequence: CDR1 SEHNR, CDR2 FQNEAQ (reference sequence). The CDR3 extends over 14 amino acids. Germline trimming cut 5 bases from V and 7 bases from J; bases unmatched to any gene: 9. In DNA form, the CDR3 reads TGTGCCAGCAGCATCGGACAGGGGCCCAGGGAGCAGTACTTC. It encodes CASSIGQGPREQYF.

The J gene is TRBJ2-7, the V gene TRBV2, with no clear D. The germline CDR1 and CDR2 sequences are SNHLY and FYNNEI. CDR3 size: 11 residues. Trimming removed 5 bases from V and 3 bases from J, with 5 bases in between. The CDR3 nucleotides read TGTGCCAGCAGTCTAGACTACGAGCAGTACTTC. This codes for CASSLDYEQYF.

The CDR3 DNA is TGTGCCAGCAGCCCGGGGGGGGACAGCTCCTACAATGAGCAGTTCTTC. Translation: CASSPGGDSSYNEQFF. The chain recombines TRBV5-4 with TRBJ2-1, with a tentative D call TRBD2 (8 bases). Germline CDR1 reads SGHNT; CDR2 reads YYREEE (reference sequence). V shed 4 bases and J shed 0 bases, with 14 bases lying between them. CDR3 length: 16 amino acids.

The V call is TRBV5-4, the J call TRBJ1-2; 8 bases map to TRBD1. The CDR3 extends over 15 amino acids. Germline V CDR1 and CDR2: SGHNT, YYREEE (reference sequence). V was clipped by 4 bases and J by 4 bases; unmatched bases: 9. This CDR3 is CASSPMTGVSYGYTF. CDR3 sequence (DNA): TGTGCCAGCAGCCCAATGACAGGGGTTAGCTATGGCTACACCTTC.

The chain has TRBV28 and TRBJ1-1; D may be TRBD1 (5 bases). CDR3 length equals 14 residues. Germline lookup yields CDR1 MDHEN and CDR2 SYDVKM. The V end lost 4 bases, the J end lost 1 base, and 10 bases lay between the germline ends. CDR3 loop: CASSSPGGNTEAFF. The CDR3 DNA follows: TGTGCCAGCAGTTCACCGGGGGGGAACACTGAAGCTTTCTTT.

This chain links TRBV7-2 with TRBJ1-1; D remains ambiguous. The CDR3 extends over 14 amino acids. Per germline, CDR1 SGHTA and CDR2 FQGNSA. The germline V and J ends were trimmed by 6 bases and 2 bases, with 13 bases remaining between them. The CDR3 region has the DNA TGTGCCAGCAGGGTGAGGGCCCCTAACACTGAAGCTTTCTTT. It translates to CASRVRAPNTEAFF.

This chain joins TRBV5-1 and TRBJ2-3; no firm D call. CDR1 and CDR2 (germline): SGHRS, YFSETQ. Deletions cut 2 bases from V and 4 bases from J, with 17 bases between. This CDR3 is built from 16 residues. CDR3 residues: CASSFSVAPGADTQYF. The CDR3 coding sequence is TGCGCCAGCAGCTTTAGTGTAGCCCCCGGAGCAGATACGCAGTATTTT.